This is a list of T cell receptor beta chains from one sample in a study of blood T cell repertoires in COVID-19. Sequenced by immunoSEQ multiplex PCR; TCRdb stores in-frame clones only, minus some. The repertoire consists of roughly 400,000 clones, with 90% occurring once and the leading ten covering around 0.6%. The material sequenced was PBMCs or T cells enriched from blood (not recorded which). Receptors were obtained from a man aged 18 to 29 who had recovered from COVID-19. Each CDR3 is given with its conserved first and last residue. The D gene is left open where the match is weak. Some rows mark clone size as missing; the rest say once, few, many or name a class of expanded clone.

TGCGCCAGCAGCCCTTACGACTCTAGCAATCAGCCCCAGCATTTT | CASSPYDSSNQPQHF | NA | NA | TRBJ1-5 | TRBV4-1
TGCAGCGTTGCGACAGGGGGTAGCACTGAAGCTTTCTTT | CSVATGGSTEAFF | NA | TRBD1 | TRBJ1-1 | TRBV29-1
TGTGCCAGCAGTATCATACAGGGGCATCAGCCCCAGCATTTT | CASSIIQGHQPQHF | few | TRBD1 | TRBJ1-5 | TRBV27
TGTGCCATCAGTGAGTCTTTTAAGGGCAGGGCCGCTGGAAACACCATATATTTT | CAISESFKGRAAGNTIYF | NA | NA | TRBJ1-3 | TRBV10-3
TGTGCCAGCAGCTTAGCCGGGACAGGGGGACGACAGCCCCAGCATTTT | CASSLAGTGGRQPQHF | NA | TRBD1 | TRBJ1-5 | TRBV7-2
TGCGCCAGCAGCCAAGACAAACAGGCCACAGATACGCAGTATTTT | CASSQDKQATDTQYF | few | NA | TRBJ2-3 | TRBV4-1
TGTGCCACCAGCAGGGCCGGGACAGAAAATGAAAAACTGTTTTTT | CATSRAGTENEKLFF | NA | TRBD1 | TRBJ1-4 | TRBV15
TGCGCCAGCAGCTATCAGGGGAACACCGGGGAGCTGTTTTTT | CASSYQGNTGELFF | once | NA | TRBJ2-2 | TRBV5-1
TGTGCCAGCAGTTTATTGAGCGGGAGGGCGACAGATACGCAGTATTTT | CASSLLSGRATDTQYF | NA | TRBD2 | TRBJ2-3 | TRBV28
TGTGCCAGCAGCACAGACAGGATGAACACTGAAGCTTTCTTT | CASSTDRMNTEAFF | NA | NA | TRBJ1-1 | TRBV7-8
TGTGCCAGCAGCCCGGGGACAGCCGTTTATGGCTACACCTTC | CASSPGTAVYGYTF | NA | TRBD1 | TRBJ1-2 | TRBV7-3
TGTGCCAGCAGCCCGGGGGGGTCCGATGAGCAGTTCTTC | CASSPGGSDEQFF | NA | TRBD2 | TRBJ2-1 | TRBV7-3
TGTGCCACCAGCAGGGGGGACAGGGTCAATTCACCCCTCCACTTT | CATSRGDRVNSPLHF | once | TRBD1 | TRBJ1-6 | TRBV15
TGCGCCAGCAGTGCCGCGCTATACAATGAGCAGTTCTTC | CASSAALYNEQFF | NA | NA | TRBJ2-1 | TRBV10-1
TGTGCCAGCAGCCAAGGGACAGGGGGGGAGCCCCAGCATTTT | CASSQGTGGEPQHF | NA | TRBD1 | TRBJ1-5 | TRBV3-1/TRBV3-2
TGTGCCAGCAGCCCGGTTATAGGGGAGCTGTTTTTT | CASSPVIGELFF | NA | NA | TRBJ2-2 | TRBV7-9
TGTGCCAGCAGCTTGGCGGGAGCGGGCTTCTCCTACGAGCAGTACTTC | CASSLAGAGFSYEQYF | NA | NA | TRBJ2-7 | TRBV5-4
TGCGCCAGCAGCCAATCTCACGGCGGTCAGTGGCTTAACCGGCTCTACGAGCAGTACTTC | CASSQSHGGQWLNRLYEQYF | NA | NA | TRBJ2-7 | TRBV4-1
TGCGCCAGCAGCCCCGGTATTACAGGTCAAGAGACCCAGTACTTC | CASSPGITGQETQYF | NA | NA | TRBJ2-5 | TRBV5-1
TGCGCCAGCAGCCACCGGGGGAAGGCGGCGGCTTTCTTT | CASSHRGKAAAFF | NA | NA | TRBJ1-1 | TRBV4-1
TGTGCCAGCAGCTTTCCCCCAGGGCCAACCTATAATTCACCCCTCCACTTT | CASSFPPGPTYNSPLHF | few | NA | TRBJ1-6 | TRBV5-8
TGTGCCAGCCACGAGGCGGGACCAGCCAAAAACATTCAGTACTTC | CASHEAGPAKNIQYF | NA | NA | TRBJ2-4 | TRBV28
TGTGCCAGCAGCTTAGTCGGGGGAGCGGGGGGGCCGCACAATGAGCAGTTCTTC | CASSLVGGAGGPHNEQFF | NA | TRBD2 | TRBJ2-1 | TRBV7-2
TGTGCCAGCAGCGAACAGGGTGACGAGCAGTTCTTC | CASSEQGDEQFF | NA | NA | TRBJ2-1 | TRBV14
TGTGCCAGCAGCGCACAGGGATTATCAACCGGGGAGCTGTTTTTT | CASSAQGLSTGELFF | NA | NA | TRBJ2-2 | TRBV9
TGTGCCAGCGGCAGGGGTAACACTGAAGCTTTCTTT | CASGRGNTEAFF | NA | NA | TRBJ1-1 | TRBV12-3/TRBV12-4
TGTGCCAGCAGTGAGTCCGGGGGTCGGGCAGACGAGCAGTACTTC | CASSESGGRADEQYF | once | NA | TRBJ2-7 | TRBV6-1
TGTGCCAGCAGTTTAATCCTGGGCAGGGGCAAGGTTGGCGACTACGAGCAGTACTTC | CASSLILGRGKVGDYEQYF | once | NA | TRBJ2-7 | TRBV28
TGCGCCAGCAGTGACCCGGGGGGACACAATGAGCAGTTCTTC | CASSDPGGHNEQFF | NA | TRBD2 | TRBJ2-1 | TRBV10-2
TGTGCCAGCAGCCCGACAGGGGGGTTCCAGCCCCAGCATTTT | CASSPTGGFQPQHF | NA | TRBD1 | TRBJ1-5 | TRBV3-1/TRBV3-2
TGCAGCGTAAACAGGGGTTTGAACACTGAAGCTTTCTTT | CSVNRGLNTEAFF | NA | TRBD1 | TRBJ1-1 | TRBV29-1
TGTGCCAGCAGCTTAGCGAGGACAGTCGGAAACACCATATATTTT | CASSLARTVGNTIYF | NA | NA | TRBJ1-3 | TRBV7-2
TGTGCCAGCAGCGTCGGGGGGAGGAGGGCCAATGAGCAGTTCTTC | CASSVGGRRANEQFF | NA | TRBD2 | TRBJ2-1 | TRBV9
TGTGCCAGCAGTTTGACAGGGGGCACGAACACTGAAGCTTTCTTT | CASSLTGGTNTEAFF | NA | TRBD1 | TRBJ1-1 | TRBV5-6
TGTGCCAGCAGTTCTAGCGGGATCAACACAGATACGCAGTATTTT | CASSSSGINTDTQYF | NA | TRBD2 | TRBJ2-3 | TRBV6-6
TGTGCCAGCAGCGTAGGGCAGGGCTCTGGAAACACCATATATTTT | CASSVGQGSGNTIYF | NA | NA | TRBJ1-3 | TRBV9
TGTGCCACATCCCCAAGGACTAGCGGGCAATCCTACAATGAGCAGTTCTTC | CATSPRTSGQSYNEQFF | once | TRBD2 | TRBJ2-1 | TRBV19
TGTGCCACCAGCAGAGGGACAGGGAATTCACCCCTCCACTTT | CATSRGTGNSPLHF | few | TRBD1 | TRBJ1-6 | TRBV15
TGTGCCAGCAGTTCACTAGCGGGACCGGGCTACGAGCAGTACTTC | CASSSLAGPGYEQYF | NA | TRBD2 | TRBJ2-7 | TRBV27
TGTGCCAGCAGCACTCTTAACAATGAGCAGTTCTTC | CASSTLNNEQFF | NA | NA | TRBJ2-1 | TRBV7-2
TGTGCCAGCAGTTTTGACAGGAACTACGAGCAGTACTTC | CASSFDRNYEQYF | NA | NA | TRBJ2-7 | TRBV6-5
TGTGCCTGGGACGCAGGGTCCTATGGCTACACCTTC | CAWDAGSYGYTF | NA | NA | TRBJ1-2 | TRBV30